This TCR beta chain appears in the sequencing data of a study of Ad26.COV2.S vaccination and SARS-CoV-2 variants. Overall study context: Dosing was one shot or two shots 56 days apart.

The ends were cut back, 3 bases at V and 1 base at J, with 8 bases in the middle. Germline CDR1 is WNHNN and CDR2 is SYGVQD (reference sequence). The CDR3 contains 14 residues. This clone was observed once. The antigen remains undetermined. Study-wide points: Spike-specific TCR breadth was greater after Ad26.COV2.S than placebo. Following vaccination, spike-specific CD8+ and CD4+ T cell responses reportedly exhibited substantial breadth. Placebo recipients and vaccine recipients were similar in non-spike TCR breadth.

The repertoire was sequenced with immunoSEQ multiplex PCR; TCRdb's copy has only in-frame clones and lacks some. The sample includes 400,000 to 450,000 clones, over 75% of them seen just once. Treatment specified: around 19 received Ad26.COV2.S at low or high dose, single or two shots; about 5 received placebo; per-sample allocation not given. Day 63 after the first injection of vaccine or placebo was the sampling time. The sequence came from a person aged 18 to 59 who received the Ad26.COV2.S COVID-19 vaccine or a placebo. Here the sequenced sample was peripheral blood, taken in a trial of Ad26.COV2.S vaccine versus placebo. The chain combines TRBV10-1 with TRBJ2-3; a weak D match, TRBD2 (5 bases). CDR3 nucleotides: TGCGCCAGCAGTGACCAGAGGGGCACAGATACGCAGTATTTT. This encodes CASSDQRGTDTQYF.